A selection of T cell receptor beta chains follows, all from one sample in a study of patients and donors after allogeneic stem cell transplantation. Each CDR3 protein is one row after TCRdb ran MiXCR on the RT-PCR reads. The data contain 400,000 to 500,000 distinct CDR3 sequences, more than 15% of them singletons. The sample comprised blood, either unsorted or a sorted T cell fraction (not recorded which). Receptor source: a human donor who was either an allogeneic HSCT recipient or a stem cell or donor lymphocyte infusion donor (not recorded which). It is not recorded whose cells these are; they may come from a transplant donor. Each CDR3 is given with its conserved first and last residue. Fields, in order: CDR3 protein, CDR3 DNA, V gene, D gene, clone size, CDR3 length, J gene. D genes are given only for firm matches. Expanded clones get a size class; other rows say once, few or many, or leave the size out.

CDR3 protein: CASGLYLGRAFF
CDR3 DNA: TGTGCCAGCGGGCTCTACCTGGGGCGAGCTTTCTTT
V gene: TRBV3-1
D gene: .
clone size: few
CDR3 length: 12
J gene: TRBJ1-1

CDR3 protein: CASSPGLAGSGDTQYF
CDR3 DNA: TGCGCCAGCAGCCCGGGACTAGCGGGATCAGGAGATACGCAGTATTTT
V gene: TRBV5-1
D gene: TRBD2
clone size: few
CDR3 length: 16
J gene: TRBJ2-3

CDR3 protein: CASSPAVSTQYF
CDR3 DNA: TGTGCCAGCAGCCCGGCGGTCAGCACCCAGTACTTC
V gene: TRBV3-1
D gene: .
clone size: few
CDR3 length: 12
J gene: TRBJ2-5

CDR3 protein: CASSPGTEGEKLFF
CDR3 DNA: TGTGCCAGCAGTCCCGGGACAGAAGGCGAAAAACTGTTTTTT
V gene: TRBV2
D gene: TRBD1
clone size: few
CDR3 length: 14
J gene: TRBJ1-4

CDR3 protein: CASSFAQGGNSPLHF
CDR3 DNA: TGCGCCAGCAGCTTCGCTCAGGGGGGGAATTCACCCCTCCACTTT
V gene: TRBV5-1
D gene: TRBD1
clone size: .
CDR3 length: 15
J gene: TRBJ1-6

CDR3 protein: CSVQLNYGYTF
CDR3 DNA: TGCAGCGTACAGCTTAACTATGGCTACACCTTC
V gene: TRBV29-1
D gene: .
clone size: .
CDR3 length: 11
J gene: TRBJ1-2

CDR3 protein: CAISGDRGGEQFF
CDR3 DNA: TGTGCCATCAGTGGGGACAGGGGAGGGGAGCAGTTCTTC
V gene: TRBV10-3
D gene: TRBD1
clone size: .
CDR3 length: 13
J gene: TRBJ2-1

CDR3 protein: CASSQSYPGGYSTGELFF
CDR3 DNA: TGCGCCAGCAGCCAATCATATCCCGGGGGGTACAGCACCGGGGAGCTGTTTTTT
V gene: TRBV4-1
D gene: TRBD2
clone size: few
CDR3 length: 18
J gene: TRBJ2-2

CDR3 protein: CASSQIKGKLFF
CDR3 DNA: TGTGCCAGCAGCCAAATTAAGGGAAAACTGTTTTTT
V gene: TRBV3-1
D gene: .
clone size: few
CDR3 length: 12
J gene: TRBJ1-4

CDR3 protein: CASSLFKGGTYNEQFF
CDR3 DNA: TGTGCCAGCAGTTTATTTAAGGGGGGGACCTACAATGAGCAGTTCTTC
V gene: TRBV27
D gene: .
clone size: .
CDR3 length: 16
J gene: TRBJ2-1

CDR3 protein: CASSVSGRASYEQYF
CDR3 DNA: TGTGCCAGCAGTGTGAGCGGGAGGGCCTCCTACGAGCAGTACTTC
V gene: TRBV25-1
D gene: TRBD2
clone size: few
CDR3 length: 15
J gene: TRBJ2-7

CDR3 protein: CASSFYRGLNQPQHF
CDR3 DNA: TGTGCCAGCAGTTTCTACAGGGGGCTCAATCAGCCCCAGCATTTT
V gene: TRBV12-3/TRBV12-4
D gene: TRBD1
clone size: .
CDR3 length: 15
J gene: TRBJ1-5

CDR3 protein: CASSLLPLGFNEQYF
CDR3 DNA: TGTGCCAGCAGTTTATTGCCCCTAGGGTTCAACGAGCAGTACTTC
V gene: TRBV28
D gene: .
clone size: many
CDR3 length: 15
J gene: TRBJ2-7

CDR3 protein: CSVKVSYEQYF
CDR3 DNA: TGCAGCGTTAAAGTTTCCTACGAGCAGTACTTC
V gene: TRBV29-1
D gene: .
clone size: few
CDR3 length: 11
J gene: TRBJ2-7

CDR3 protein: CASRQRGTEVADTQYF
CDR3 DNA: TGTGCCAGCAGACAACGTGGAACTGAGGTGGCAGATACGCAGTATTTT
V gene: TRBV7-9
D gene: .
clone size: few
CDR3 length: 16
J gene: TRBJ2-3

CDR3 protein: CASSYPGRAPSVSYNEQFF
CDR3 DNA: TGTGCCAGCAGTTACCCAGGTCGGGCCCCTAGTGTCTCCTACAATGAGCAGTTCTTC
V gene: TRBV6-2/TRBV6-3
D gene: .
clone size: .
CDR3 length: 19
J gene: TRBJ2-1

CDR3 protein: CASWIGNRNSPLHF
CDR3 DNA: TGTGCCAGCTGGATAGGGAATCGGAATTCACCCCTCCACTTT
V gene: TRBV6-1
D gene: .
clone size: .
CDR3 length: 14
J gene: TRBJ1-6

CDR3 protein: CASSSGQVMNTEAFF
CDR3 DNA: TGTGCCAGCAGTTCGGGACAGGTCATGAACACTGAAGCTTTCTTT
V gene: TRBV12-3/TRBV12-4
D gene: TRBD1
clone size: few
CDR3 length: 15
J gene: TRBJ1-1

CDR3 protein: CSVHPPRSTNEKLFF
CDR3 DNA: TGCAGTGTTCACCCACCTCGCTCAACTAATGAAAAACTGTTTTTT
V gene: TRBV20-1
D gene: .
clone size: few
CDR3 length: 15
J gene: TRBJ1-4

CDR3 protein: CASSAGQGLGVADTQYF
CDR3 DNA: TGTGCCAGCAGCGCAGGCCAGGGACTAGGAGTTGCAGATACGCAGTATTTT
V gene: TRBV9
D gene: TRBD2
clone size: few
CDR3 length: 17
J gene: TRBJ2-3

CDR3 protein: CSARPLSGQPRRDGYTF
CDR3 DNA: TGCAGTGCTAGACCCCTTTCGGGGCAGCCGCGACGGGATGGCTACACCTTC
V gene: TRBV20-1
D gene: .
clone size: .
CDR3 length: 17
J gene: TRBJ1-2

CDR3 protein: CASSLNRGLGYTF
CDR3 DNA: TGTGCCAGCAGCTTAAACAGGGGGCTAGGCTACACCTTC
V gene: TRBV11-3
D gene: TRBD1
clone size: few
CDR3 length: 13
J gene: TRBJ1-2